This TCR beta chain originates from a study of shared clonotypes between healthy human individuals (dated by TCRdb to 2018 to 2021). With respect to the entire study: The cohort comprised two women and three men aged 18 to 49 years. Per donor, three plates each were used for CD4 naive and CD4 memory, two for CD8 naive, and one for CD8 memory. To estimate repertoire size and how much clonotypes are shared between individuals, the study performed deep sequencing of blood TCR repertoires from a handful of healthy adults. Libraries were prepared and TCR repertoires were sequenced by different laboratories using diverse techniques, in order to increase sequencing depth and limit assay-specific biases. Between about 0.94 and 8.9 billion PBMCs per donor were obtained by leukapheresis. Overall study outcomes, separate from this receptor: Clonotypes shared by all four sorted-subset donors showed higher generation probabilities than non-shared clonotypes. Incomplete sequencing was indicated by rarefaction of sorted-subset datasets, despite the large sequencing depth. When a few donors were compared, the shared fraction of clonotypes was roughly 5% for naive CD4, about 4% for naive CD8, about 2.4% for memory CD4, and 0.4% for memory CD8. Estimated clonotype richness was generally larger for naive than for memory subsets. Because the study included a small number of donors, the genetic and exposure-history diversity represented was limited. Sampling was restricted to blood, and TCR repertoires in tissue are likely to differ from TCR repertoires in blood. Pairwise subsampling indicated that sequencing depth was expected to affect the degree of clonotype sharing among donors.

Healthy HIV-negative adults with no recently reported acute infections or vaccinations were included as donors. Every donor was a Caucasian adult living in Nashville, Tennessee, USA. Magnetic negative selection was used to enrich CD4+ T cells, after which naive cells were positively selected on CD45RA and the negative fraction became the memory subset. Blood was collected by leukapheresis, and PBMCs were isolated by Ficoll-Histopaque density gradient centrifugation and then cryopreserved in liquid nitrogen vapor phase. Purity and quantity of every magnetically sorted T cell population were checked by analytical flow cytometry. Each sorted fraction had its genomic DNA isolated and then quantified by UV absorbance on a Nanodrop 2000c. Using the deep immunoSEQ assay, TCR CDR3 regions were amplified from genomic DNA by multiplex PCR. Extracted genomic DNA from each cell subset was distributed evenly across all wells of several immunoSEQ 96-well plates, and each plate was treated as a replicate. For sorted subsets, 150 to 200 ng genomic DNA, equal to tens of thousands of T cell genomes, was loaded into each replicate PCR. Purified libraries were measured with a Qubit 3.0 fluorometer, size-checked on a Bioanalyzer 2100, and measured again with the KAPA Library Quantification kit. Each immunoSEQ 96-well plate was sequenced on its own single-read 150-cycle Illumina NextSeq 550 flow cell. In the source study's methods: Because only junctional sequences without quality scores were contained in the immunoSEQ output, filtering matching that applied to full-length reads could not be performed. To assign V/J genes and CDR3, sequences were annotated using PyIR, a Python wrapper for IgBLAST v1.9, with IMGT germline references. Reads were filtered out if the reads had weak V/J assignments (E-value above 1e-6), no CDR3, stop codons, out-of-frame junctions, or ambiguous translated residues. A V3J clonotype was defined by an identical inferred V gene, J gene, and CDR3 amino acid sequence. Percentage overlap between repertoires was computed as shared unique clonotypes divided by the size of the smaller repertoire. Three approaches were used to assess repertoire richness: RTK rarefaction, the Chao1 estimator, and Recon v2.1 estimates of unobserved clonotypes. Generation probabilities for all TCRbeta clonotypes obtained by the gDNA method from four donors were computed using OLGA. The table comes from immuneACCESS by way of TCRdb, which keeps in-frame sequences with V and J called. Part of the clones is missing from these tables; in studies checked, under half for an unresolved V gene and the rest for unknown reasons. V and J calls and clone size are given by that table; D and trimming were obtained from the DNA. This sample gives some 2,500,000 clones in total; approximately 93% of them show up just once. The ten largest make up about 0.39% of the sample.

The CDR3 runs 14 residues from the cysteine to the phenylalanine. Left in the record is the CDR3 DNA by itself, 42 bases read in frame from the first base. Between the V and J ends, shortened by 2 bases and 4 bases respectively, the junction contains 11 bases. The germline V gene provides CDR1 MNHNS and CDR2 SASEGT. Concerning this clone: The target of this receptor is not known. No base-level quality is on record; no much larger clone is a single base apart.

The sequence came from a man aged 18 to 30 in good health. Some clones in this sample may be carry-over from other donors' samples. Sequenced: naive CD4+ T cells from PBMCs. According to the study, the label for this sample's cell subset or site signals: CD45RA+ positively selected. Here the chain combines TRBV6-1 and TRBJ1-2; the D gene cannot be named for sure. The CDR3: CASSERHNFYGYTF. The base sequence is TGTGCCAGCAGTGAAAGGCACAACTTCTATGGCTACACCTTC.